Presented here are 14 T cell receptor beta chains from one specimen sequenced in a study of OX40 agonist ivuxolimab in advanced cancers. TCRdb keeps only in-frame clones here, not all; method: immunoSEQ multiplex PCR. The table lists approximately 66,000 clones, around 84% of them singletons. This sample comprised CD4+ or CD8+ T cells sorted from blood, obtained in a trial of the OX40 agonist ivuxolimab. The receptors stem from an adult with an advanced solid tumor such as melanoma, head and neck, liver or kidney cancer.

This clone was seen only a few times. The chain carries TRBV6-6 and TRBJ2-7, with TRBD2 matching 8 bases. The CDR3 loop spans 14 amino acids. Looked up from germline, CDR1 is MNHNY and CDR2 is SVGAGI (reference sequence). J was trimmed by 2 bases and V by 2 bases; bases with no gene match: 2. The CDR3 DNA reads as TGTGCCAGCAGTTACGGGACTAGGCCCTACGAGCAGTACTTC. This sequence encodes CASSYGTRPYEQYF.

The chain links TRBV30 to TRBJ2-7; D remains ambiguous. Germline assignment: CDR1 GTSNPN and CDR2 SVGIG (reference sequence). This CDR3 contains 12 residues. V lost 0 bases and J lost 2, with 5 bases in between. This CDR3 is CAWSVSAYEQYF. The CDR3 nucleotides are TGTGCCTGGAGTGTGTCAGCCTACGAGCAGTACTTC.

The chain uses TRBV15 and TRBJ2-1; D possibly corresponds to TRBD2 (5 bases). This CDR3 region has 16 residues. Looked up from germline, CDR1 is LNHNV and CDR2 is YYDKDF (reference sequence). The ends were cut back, 0 bases at V and 4 bases at J, with 13 bases in the middle. The CDR3 nucleotides read TGTGCCACCAGCAGAGAGAGACGACGGGATTACAATGAGCAGTTCTTC. It translates to CATSRERRRDYNEQFF.

V is TRBV29-1 and J is TRBJ2-1; 8 bases are a match to TRBD1. Per the germline V gene, CDR1 is SQVTM and CDR2 is ANQGSEA. V was pared by 6 bases and J by 6 bases, with 10 bases of the junction left unmatched. The CDR3 extends over 14 amino acids. DNA of the CDR3: TGCAGCGTGACACGGACAGGGACTTTCAATGAGCAGTTCTTC. Its protein is CSVTRTGTFNEQFF.

There are a few counts of this clone. The chain is built from TRBV7-2 and TRBJ1-2; D may be TRBD1 (5 bases). Germline-derived CDR1 and CDR2 are SGHTA and FQGNSA. V gave up 5 bases and J gave up 6 bases, with 13 bases separating them. The CDR3 length is 13 residues. The CDR3 here is CASSPRTGDGYTF. The CDR3 region has the DNA TGTGCCAGCAGCCCCCGGACGGGGGATGGCTACACCTTC.

This clone has a single count. At one of its ends the junction is not consistent with the germline gene, which may arise from a read error. V usage is TRBV7-3 and J usage is TRBJ2-1; the match to TRBD2 covers 10 bases. In germline, CDR1 is SGHTA, CDR2 FQGTGA. This CDR3 is 13 amino acids long. As DNA, the CDR3 is TGTGCCAGCAGCCCCCCCCGGCTAGCGGGAGCCGTCTTC. This translates into CASSPPRLAGAVF.

This chain uses TRBV7-9 with TRBJ2-2; D not resolved. CDR1 SEHNR and CDR2 FQNEAQ come from the germline V gene (reference sequence). Trimming removed 5 bases at V and 1 base at J, with 8 bases between. The CDR3 is 14 amino acids. The CDR3 is CASSLSMNTGELFF. The CDR3 coding sequence is TGTGCCAGCAGCCTCTCGATGAACACCGGGGAGCTGTTTTTT.

This chain links TRBV7-8 with TRBJ2-1; TRBD2 aligns across 10 bases. The CDR3 runs to 14 residues. J was trimmed by 8 bases and V by 6 bases; bases with no gene match: 7. The germline CDR1 and CDR2 sequences are SGHVS and FQNEAQ. The CDR3 spells CASRDTGTSDEQFF. DNA of the CDR3: TGTGCCAGCAGGGATACCGGGACTAGCGATGAGCAGTTCTTC.

The chain carries TRBV15 and TRBJ1-2; possibly TRBD1 for D (6 bases). Looked up from germline, CDR1 is LNHNV and CDR2 is YYDKDF (reference sequence). The V end was cut by 3 bases, the J end by 3 bases, with 14 bases between. The CDR3 has 15 residues. This CDR3 reads CATSSGQPSDYGYTF. The CDR3 nucleotides read TGTGCCACCAGCAGCGGACAGCCAAGCGACTATGGCTACACCTTC.

V and J are TRBV5-1 and TRBJ2-3; 8 nucleotides match TRBD1. V was clipped by 5 bases and J by 0 bases; unmatched bases: 5. The CDR3 contains 15 residues. Germline V gene lookup returns CDR1 SGHRS and CDR2 YFSETQ. DNA for the CDR3: TGCGCCAGCAGGGACCGGACAGGGAGCACAGATACGCAGTATTTT. Translated: CASRDRTGSTDTQYF.

The V gene is TRBV6-5, the J gene TRBJ1-1, with D possibly TRBD1 on 5 matching bases. CDR3 length: 15 amino acids. The V gene's germline CDR1 is MNHEY and CDR2 SVGAGI. Trimming stripped 8 bases from V and 1 base from J, with 17 bases between. DNA of the CDR3: TGTGCCAGCGCCCCCTACGGGACGGGGAACACTGAAGCTTTCTTT. Amino acid sequence: CASAPYGTGNTEAFF.

The CDR3 sequence is CASSQDRRRELFF. For the CDR3, the DNA is TGCGCCAGCAGCCAAGACAGGCGGAGGGAGCTGTTTTTT. The chain is built from TRBV4-3 and TRBJ2-2; no clear D gene. V lost 0 bases and J lost 9, with 8 bases in between. Per germline, CDR1 LGHNA and CDR2 YSLEER. This CDR3 contains 13 residues.

This clone showed up just once. The gene calls are TRBV7-9 and TRBJ1-2, with 8 bases that match TRBD1. The CDR3 is 16 residues long. V was clipped by 7 bases and J by 3 bases; unmatched bases: 13. Germline CDR1 is SEHNR and CDR2 is FQNEAQ (reference sequence). The CDR3 here is CASTPPIQGADYGYTF. The CDR3 DNA follows: TGTGCCAGCACCCCCCCCATCCAGGGGGCGGACTATGGCTACACCTTC.

The chain has TRBV30 and TRBJ2-3; D gene uncertain. This CDR3 is 13 amino acids long. Germline V gives CDR1 GTSNPN, CDR2 SVGIG (reference sequence). V dropped 3 bases and J dropped 3 bases, with 10 bases sitting between them. This CDR3 reads CAWRSTATDTQYF. The CDR3 DNA reads as TGTGCCTGGAGATCAACAGCTACAGATACGCAGTATTTT.